The 8 T cell receptor beta chains given below trace back to one sample, sequenced in a study of blood T cell repertoires in COVID-19. Using immunoSEQ multiplex PCR, the repertoire was profiled, and TCRdb retains in-frame clones only, with some absent. The table records about 400,000 clones, around nine tenths of them present only once. Specimen: peripheral blood. These receptors were obtained from a human donor in a cohort sampled during active COVID-19.

The gene calls are TRBV2 and TRBJ1-3, with unresolved D. The CDR3 extends over 12 amino acids. Trimming stripped 6 bases from V and 4 bases from J, with 7 bases between. CDR1 is SNHLY and CDR2 is FYNNEI in the germline V gene. The DNA of the CDR3 is TGTGCCAGCAGGGCGACAGGAAACACCATATATTTT. This translates into CASRATGNTIYF. Complete variable domain (other parts from reference TRBV2 and TRBJ1-3): EPEVTQTPSHQVTQMGQEVILRCVPISNHLYFYWYRQILGQKVEFLVSFYNNEISEKSEIFDDQFSVERPDGSNFTLKIRSTKLEDSAMYFCASRATGNTIYFGEGSWLTVV.

The V and J genes are TRBV5-4 and TRBJ2-2; 7 bases are shared with TRBD1. Losses at the gene ends were 1 base for V and 7 bases for J; bases not matched to a gene: 1. Germline CDR1 is SGHNT and CDR2 is YYREEE (reference sequence). This CDR3 spans 13 amino acids. Here the CDR3 DNA reads TGTGCCAGCAGCTTGACAGGGGTCGGGGAGCTGTTTTTT. Protein product: CASSLTGVGELFF.

The chain has TRBV7-3 and TRBJ2-2; TRBD1 agrees at 9 bases. Looked up from germline, CDR1 is SGHTA and CDR2 is FQGTGA. This CDR3 has 17 residues. After removal of 5 bases from V and 1 base from J, the junction contained 8 bases not matched to a gene. CDR3 in DNA: TGTGCCAGCAGCCTCACTCCGGGACAGGGGAACACCGGGGAGCTGTTTTTT. As protein: CASSLTPGQGNTGELFF.

A few counts support this clone. V usage is TRBV19 and J usage is TRBJ1-1; no clear D. Germline V gives CDR1 LNHDA, CDR2 SQIVND (reference sequence). V was pared by 4 bases and J by 2 bases, with 8 bases between. The CDR3 runs to 13 residues. The CDR3 nucleotides read TGTGCCAGTAGTACGCAGGCAAACACTGAAGCTTTCTTT. Its protein is CASSTQANTEAFF.

The rearrangement uses TRBV7-9 and TRBJ1-4; TRBD1 might be the D (6 bases). Trimming left V 4 bases short and J 8 bases short, with 11 bases between. Germline lookup yields CDR1 SEHNR and CDR2 FQNEAQ (reference sequence). This CDR3 contains 13 residues. The CDR3 here is CASSSSQGEKLFF. The CDR3, as DNA: TGTGCCAGCAGCTCGTCGCAGGGGGAAAAACTGTTTTTT.

The chain is built from TRBV2 and TRBJ1-2; tentative D call: TRBD1 (5 bases). Trimming took 6 bases from V and 7 from J, leaving 18 bases between them. Germline V CDR1 and CDR2: SNHLY, FYNNEI. The CDR3 runs to 14 residues. The CDR3 DNA reads TGTGCCAGCAGGCGGAACCGGGGGATTAGTGGCTACACCTTC. It yields the protein CASRRNRGISGYTF.

The genes are TRBV28 and TRBJ2-5; 7 nucleotides align to TRBD1. The CDR3 length is 17 residues. CDR1 and CDR2 (germline): MDHEN, SYDVKM. Unmatched junction bases numbered 20, after V lost 6 bases and J lost 7 bases. The CDR3 DNA is TGTGCCAGCAGGCCTGCCGAGGACAGGAGTCTGATTGTGACCCAGTACTTC. Encoded protein: CASRPAEDRSLIVTQYF.

This clone occurred once. The same CDR3 also results from other DNA sequences found in this sample. This rearrangement joins TRBV11-1 to TRBJ2-7; a possible D gene is TRBD1 (5 bases). V lost 2 bases and J 2 bases, leaving 7 bases between the germline ends. Per the germline V gene, CDR1 is SGHAT and CDR2 is FQDESV (reference sequence). This CDR3 has 13 residues. The CDR3 DNA sequence: TGTGCCAGCAGCTTATCCAGGGCCTACGAGCAGTACTTC. Its translation: CASSLSRAYEQYF.